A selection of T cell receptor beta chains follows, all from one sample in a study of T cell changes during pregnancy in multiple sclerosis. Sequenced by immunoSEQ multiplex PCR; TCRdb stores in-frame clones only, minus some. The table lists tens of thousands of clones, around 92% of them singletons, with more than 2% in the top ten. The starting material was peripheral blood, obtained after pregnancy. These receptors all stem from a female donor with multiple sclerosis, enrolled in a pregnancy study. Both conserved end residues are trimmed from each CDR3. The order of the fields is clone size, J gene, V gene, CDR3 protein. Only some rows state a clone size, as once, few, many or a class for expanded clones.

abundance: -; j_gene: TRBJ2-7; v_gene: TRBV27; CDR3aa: ASSTSWDRAGEQY
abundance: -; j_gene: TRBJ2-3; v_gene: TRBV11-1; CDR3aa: ASSLGRMLLAGDADTQY
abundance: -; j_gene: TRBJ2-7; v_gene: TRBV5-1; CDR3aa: ASSLEQAYEQY
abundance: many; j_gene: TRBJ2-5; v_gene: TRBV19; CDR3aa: ASRLAGETQY
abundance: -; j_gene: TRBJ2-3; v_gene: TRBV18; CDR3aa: ASSLQLASTDTQY
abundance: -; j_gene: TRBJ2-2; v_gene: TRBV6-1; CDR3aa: ASSEMRSTGELF
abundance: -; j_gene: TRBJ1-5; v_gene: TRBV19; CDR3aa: ASSIGQGAGGQPQH
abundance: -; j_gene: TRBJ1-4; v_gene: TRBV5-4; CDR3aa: ASSFGGQGGEKLF
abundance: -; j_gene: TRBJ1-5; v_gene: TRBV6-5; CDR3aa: ASSYDGDSNQPQH
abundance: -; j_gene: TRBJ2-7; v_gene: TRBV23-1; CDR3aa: ASSQSWGEPFDEQY
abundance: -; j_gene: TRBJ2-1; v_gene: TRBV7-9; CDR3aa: ASSSPRRDTRNEQF
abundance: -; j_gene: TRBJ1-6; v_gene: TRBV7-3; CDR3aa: ASSQGQGVGSPLH
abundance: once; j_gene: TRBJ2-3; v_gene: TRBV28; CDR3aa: ASGGLAGGTDTQY
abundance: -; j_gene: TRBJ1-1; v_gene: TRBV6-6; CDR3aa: ASSYQDRPQAF
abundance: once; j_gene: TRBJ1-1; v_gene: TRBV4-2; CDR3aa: ASSLGQGVFIGDMNTEAF
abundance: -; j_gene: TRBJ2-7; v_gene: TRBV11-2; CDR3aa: ASSGLAGDPYEQY
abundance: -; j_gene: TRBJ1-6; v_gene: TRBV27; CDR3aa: ASSSMQGAGSPLH
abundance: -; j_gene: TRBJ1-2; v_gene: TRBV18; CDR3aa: ASSPTGVDGYT
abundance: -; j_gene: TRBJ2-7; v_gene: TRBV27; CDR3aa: ASSLRGGSGSSSYEQY
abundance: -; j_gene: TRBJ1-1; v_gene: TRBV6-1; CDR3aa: ASSEGQGWGTEAF
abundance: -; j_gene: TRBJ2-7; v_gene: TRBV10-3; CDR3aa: AISATGTQPYEQY
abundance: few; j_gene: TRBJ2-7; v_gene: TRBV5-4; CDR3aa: ASSLASGQLGEQY
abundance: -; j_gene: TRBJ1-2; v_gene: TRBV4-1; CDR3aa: ASSQGINRGDDGYT
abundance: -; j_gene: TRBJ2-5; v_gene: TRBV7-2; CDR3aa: ASSVRSYRVGETQY
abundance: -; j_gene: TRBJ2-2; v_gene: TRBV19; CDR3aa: ATAGTGYSGELF
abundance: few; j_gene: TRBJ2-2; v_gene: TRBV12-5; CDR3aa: ASGPQSGVRSGELF
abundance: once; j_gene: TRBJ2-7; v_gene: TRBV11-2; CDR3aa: ASSPPSFPYEQY
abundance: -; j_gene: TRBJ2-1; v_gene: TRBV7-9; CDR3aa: ASSQGHDEQF
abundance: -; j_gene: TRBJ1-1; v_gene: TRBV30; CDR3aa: AWADIGQGDTEAF
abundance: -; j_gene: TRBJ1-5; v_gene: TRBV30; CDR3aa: AWSFDSTNQPQH
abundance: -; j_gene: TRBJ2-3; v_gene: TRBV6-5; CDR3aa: ASRQTGGVPDTQY
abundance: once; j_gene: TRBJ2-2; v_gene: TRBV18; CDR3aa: ASSLLAGGPETGELF
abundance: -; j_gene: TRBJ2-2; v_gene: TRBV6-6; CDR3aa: ASNRGTNTGELF
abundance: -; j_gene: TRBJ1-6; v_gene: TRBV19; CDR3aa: ASTREQGSPLH
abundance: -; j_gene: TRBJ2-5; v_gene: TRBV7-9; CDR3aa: ASSLDVFGEPRTQY
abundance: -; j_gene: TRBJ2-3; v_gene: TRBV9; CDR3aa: ASSVADSTDTQY
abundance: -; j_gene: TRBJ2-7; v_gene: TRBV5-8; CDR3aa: ASKRVYEQY